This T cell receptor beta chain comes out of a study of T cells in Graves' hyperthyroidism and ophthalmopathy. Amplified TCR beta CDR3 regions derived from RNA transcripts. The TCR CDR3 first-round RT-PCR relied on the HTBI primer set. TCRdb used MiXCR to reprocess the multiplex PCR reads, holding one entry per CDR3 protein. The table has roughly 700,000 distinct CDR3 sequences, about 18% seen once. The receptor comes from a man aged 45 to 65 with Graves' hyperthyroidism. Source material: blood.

The CDR3 DNA follows: TGTGCCAGCAGCTCAGGGACAGGGGGCATGGGTGAGCAGTTCTTC. It codes for CASSSGTGGMGEQFF. The chain is built from TRBV11-3 and TRBJ2-1; TRBD1 agrees at 12 bases. Trimming took 4 bases from V and 9 from J; bases not matched to a gene: 7. The CDR3 sequence is 15 residues long. The germline CDR1 and CDR2 sequences are SGHNT and YENEEA.